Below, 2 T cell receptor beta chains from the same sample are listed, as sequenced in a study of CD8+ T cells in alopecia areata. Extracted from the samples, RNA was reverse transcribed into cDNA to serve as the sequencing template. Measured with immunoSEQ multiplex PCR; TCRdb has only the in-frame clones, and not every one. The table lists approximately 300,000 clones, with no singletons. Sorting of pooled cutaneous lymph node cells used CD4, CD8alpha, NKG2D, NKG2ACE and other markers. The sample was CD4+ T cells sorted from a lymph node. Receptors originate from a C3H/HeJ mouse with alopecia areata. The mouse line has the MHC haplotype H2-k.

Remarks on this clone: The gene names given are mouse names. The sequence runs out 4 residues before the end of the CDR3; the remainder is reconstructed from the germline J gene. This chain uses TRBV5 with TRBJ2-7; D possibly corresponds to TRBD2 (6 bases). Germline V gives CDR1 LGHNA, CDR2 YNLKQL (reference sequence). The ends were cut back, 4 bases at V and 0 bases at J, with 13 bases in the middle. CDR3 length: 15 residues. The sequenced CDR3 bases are TGTGCCAGCAGCCTCGGGACTTTCAGCTCCTAT. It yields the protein CASSLGTFSSY. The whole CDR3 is CASSLGTFSSYEQYF.

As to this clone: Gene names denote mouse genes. This chain's CDR3 is CAWSPGGLDTGQLYF. The part of the CDR3 DNA that was read is TGTGCCTGGAGTCCGGGGGGGCTGGACACCGGG. The V call is TRBV31, the J call TRBJ2-2; 8 bases are shared with TRBD2. The read ends 4 residues shy of where the CDR3 ends; the end is completed using the germline J gene. This CDR3 has 15 residues. Germline values: CDR1 GKSSPN, CDR2 SITVG. V trimming: 1 base; J trimming: 3 bases; junction bases outside the gene matches: 4.